This T cell receptor beta chain was sequenced during a study of shared clonotypes between healthy human individuals. Looking at the study overall: There were three CD4 naive, three CD4 memory, two CD8 naive and one CD8 memory plates per donor.

The naive CD8 fraction comprised CD45RO-negative cells positively selected for CCR7 and excluded terminally differentiated effector memory CD45RA+ cells. Germline V lookup: CDR1 SGHAT, CDR2 FQNNGV. The CDR3 has 13 amino acids. V lost 3 bases to trimming and J lost 9 bases, with 12 bases between them. The assay was immunoSEQ multiplex PCR, and TCRdb's table has in-frame clones only and misses some. The repertoire holds about 1,800,000 clones, approximately 94% seen once, with under 1.5% in the top ten. Study findings and constraints: Sorted-subset samples were not fully sequenced, rarefaction indicated.

Comments on this clone: No antigen is known for it.

This TCR was recovered from a man younger than 35 in good health. The chain recombines TRBV11-2 with TRBJ2-1; tentative D call: TRBD2 (6 bases). Sequencing was done on a sample of naive CD8+ T cells sorted from blood. CDR3 residues: CASSLGGSGEQFF. The DNA for the CDR3 is TGTGCCAGCAGCTTGGGGGGTTCGGGTGAGCAGTTCTTC.